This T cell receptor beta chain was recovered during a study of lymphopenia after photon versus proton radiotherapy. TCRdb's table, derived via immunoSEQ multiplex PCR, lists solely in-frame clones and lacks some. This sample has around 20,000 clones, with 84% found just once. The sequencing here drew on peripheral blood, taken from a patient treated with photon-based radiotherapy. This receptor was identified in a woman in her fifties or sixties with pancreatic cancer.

The CDR3: CASTPLGGNEQFF. CDR3 nucleotides: TGTGCCAGCACCCCCCTTGGTGGAAATGAGCAGTTCTTC. This chain links TRBV27 with TRBJ2-1; D unresolved. Per the germline V gene, CDR1 is MNHEY and CDR2 is SMNVEV (reference sequence). The CDR3 covers 13 residues. Between the trimmed V and J ends, which lost 7 bases and 7 bases, there was a span of 14 bases.